The sequence of this TCR beta chain was determined in a study of OX40 agonist ivuxolimab in advanced cancers. For the study at large: Six ivuxolimab dose levels, 0.01 to 10 mg/kg, were given intravenously every 2 weeks.

CDR1 is WNHNN, CDR2 SYGVQD, per germline (reference sequence). CDR3 size: 16 residues. V shed 4 bases, J shed 0 bases, and the junction held 7 bases outside the gene matches. Assay used: immunoSEQ multiplex PCR; TCRdb lists only in-frame clones, some missing. The sample yields under 9,500 clones, less than 90% seen once. The material was CD4+ or CD8+ T cells sorted from blood, obtained in a trial of the OX40 agonist ivuxolimab. This receptor was obtained from an adult with an advanced solid tumor such as melanoma, head and neck, liver or kidney cancer. The J gene is TRBJ2-3, the V gene TRBV10-1; TRBD1 matches at 7 bases. The CDR3 coding sequence is TGCGCCAGCAGTGGGGCAGGGGGTTCTAGCACAGATACGCAGTATTTT. It yields the protein CASSGAGGSSTDTQYF.